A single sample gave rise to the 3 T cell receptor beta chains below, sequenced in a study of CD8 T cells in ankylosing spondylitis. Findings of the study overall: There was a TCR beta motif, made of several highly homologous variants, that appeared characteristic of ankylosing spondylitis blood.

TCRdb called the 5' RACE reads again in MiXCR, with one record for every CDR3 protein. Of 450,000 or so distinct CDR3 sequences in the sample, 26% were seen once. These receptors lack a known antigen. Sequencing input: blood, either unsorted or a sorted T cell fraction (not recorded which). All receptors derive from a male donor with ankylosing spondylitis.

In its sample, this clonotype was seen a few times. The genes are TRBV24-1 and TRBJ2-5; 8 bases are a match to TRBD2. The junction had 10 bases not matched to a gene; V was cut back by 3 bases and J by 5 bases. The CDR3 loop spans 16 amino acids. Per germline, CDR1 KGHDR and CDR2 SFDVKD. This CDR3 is CATSDLGSGSGETQYF. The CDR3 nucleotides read TGTGCCACCAGTGATCTGGGAAGCGGGAGTGGGGAGACCCAGTACTTC.

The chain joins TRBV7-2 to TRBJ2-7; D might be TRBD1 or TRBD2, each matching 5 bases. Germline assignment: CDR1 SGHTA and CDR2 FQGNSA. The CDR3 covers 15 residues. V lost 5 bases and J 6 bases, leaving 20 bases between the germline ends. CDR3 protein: CASSLSSARDGEQYF. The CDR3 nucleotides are TGTGCCAGCAGCCTATCATCCGCACGGGACGGCGAGCAGTACTTC.

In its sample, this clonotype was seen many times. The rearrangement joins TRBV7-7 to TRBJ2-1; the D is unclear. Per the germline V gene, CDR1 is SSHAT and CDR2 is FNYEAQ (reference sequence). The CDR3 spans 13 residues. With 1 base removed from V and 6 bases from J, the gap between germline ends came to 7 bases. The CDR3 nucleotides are TGTGCCAGCAGCTTAGGCAGAACCAATGAGCAGTTCTTC. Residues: CASSLGRTNEQFF.